The text below deals with one T cell receptor (beta chain). This record comes from a study of blood T cell repertoires in COVID-19. For the study at large: There were acute and convalescent COVID-19 samples, and they came from the United States, Italy and Spain. T cells, B-cell-depleted T cells, or PBMCs supplied cDNA or gDNA.

Sequencing was performed with immunoSEQ multiplex PCR; in TCRdb, only in-frame clones are kept and a portion is missing. In the table there are approximately 40,000 clones, approximately 90% of which are singletons. Trimming stripped 0 bases from V and 10 bases from J, with 18 bases between. CDR3 length equals 15 residues. CDR1 LGHNA and CDR2 YSLEER come from the germline V gene. The sample comprised peripheral blood. The clonotype originates from a woman of 80 years or more in a cohort sampled during active or convalescent COVID-19. The chain combines TRBV4-3 with TRBJ1-1; D is undetermined. CDR3 sequence: CASSQDTRTRAGAFF. Written as DNA, the CDR3 is TGCGCCAGCAGCCAAGATACTAGGACGCGGGCCGGAGCTTTCTTT.